This is a list of T cell receptor beta chains from one sample in a study of T cell responses to AZD1222 COVID-19 vaccine. TCRdb keeps only in-frame clones here, not all; method: immunoSEQ multiplex PCR. The sample consists of 75,000 to 90,000 clones, approximately 90% of them appearing once. The input for sequencing was peripheral blood, taken on day 0 of AZD1222 vaccination. The receptors were gathered from an adult in good health. Each CDR3 is given without its conserved first and last residue. Clone size appears in some rows only: once, few, many, or a class for an expanded clone.

abundance,v_gene,j_gene,CDR3aa
.,TRBV14,TRBJ2-1,ASSQVLAGGQF
few,TRBV15,TRBJ2-5,ATSRDSGRGQETQY
.,TRBV19,TRBJ1-1,ASSLTGTGSGGTEAF
.,TRBV7-6,TRBJ2-1,ASSNSVGGYNEQF
.,TRBV2,TRBJ1-1,ASIREPNTEAF
.,TRBV5-5,TRBJ2-2,ASSFLGGSTGELF
.,TRBV19,TRBJ1-6,ASSSGTGSSYNSPLH
once,TRBV9,TRBJ2-2,ASSSGLRTGELF
.,TRBV5-4,TRBJ2-3,ASSLGHEGDTQY
.,TRBV13,TRBJ2-2,ASSLRTGELF
.,TRBV6-1,TRBJ1-3,ASSEPPGAPSGNTIY
.,TRBV19,TRBJ2-2,ASTRYGELF
once,TRBV19,TRBJ1-1,ASTLLGDAYTEAF
.,TRBV5-6,TRBJ1-1,ASSRTGRSAF
.,TRBV12-3/TRBV12-4,TRBJ2-3,ASRRDTENTQY
once,TRBV13,TRBJ2-4,ASSLALAGGPTKNIQY
.,TRBV4-2,TRBJ1-5,ASGGTGGFNQPQH
once,TRBV6-6,TRBJ1-2,ASTYGGAGGYT
.,TRBV11-2,TRBJ2-1,ASSLGTGGNEQF
.,TRBV10-2,TRBJ1-3,ASSDPDFGNTIY
.,TRBV27,TRBJ1-6,ASSYTGSNSPLH
.,TRBV5-1,TRBJ2-2,ASKSQAATNTGELF
.,TRBV5-1,TRBJ2-2,ASRTVMNTGELF
.,TRBV5-8,TRBJ1-4,ASSLENINEKLF
.,TRBV7-9,TRBJ1-1,ASSSTDRANTEAF
.,TRBV19,TRBJ1-5,ASSIGQLAQH
.,TRBV11-2,TRBJ2-7,ASSLAGTGADEQY
.,TRBV9,TRBJ2-4,ASSAPSGGAKNIQY
.,TRBV5-4,TRBJ2-7,ASSPGQGAYEQY
.,TRBV5-1,TRBJ2-2,ASSPRGHSTGELF
.,TRBV29-1,TRBJ1-2,SVEVNYGYT
.,TRBV10-2,TRBJ1-2,ASKEQVEGVYGYT
few,TRBV28,TRBJ1-2,ASRGQGEFYNYGYT
.,TRBV15,TRBJ1-5,ATSMLQGDQPQH
.,TRBV24-1,TRBJ2-7,ATSDPRDGAYEQY
.,TRBV6-6,TRBJ2-2,ASSSGTGVTGELF
.,TRBV3-1/TRBV3-2,TRBJ2-7,ASRSTASYEQY
.,TRBV9,TRBJ2-7,ASSVGTASYEQY
.,TRBV28,TRBJ2-7,ASSFGPRDGFSYEQY
.,TRBV3-1/TRBV3-2,TRBJ2-7,ASSLGDTYEQY
.,TRBV2,TRBJ1-4,ASSAPAGAEEKLF
.,TRBV9,TRBJ1-4,ASSVTGSYNEKLF
.,TRBV9,TRBJ2-5,ASSRDLKETQY
.,TRBV5-1,TRBJ2-7,ASSLDGRQGEQY
.,TRBV4-3,TRBJ1-6,ASSQEGGSYNSPLH
.,TRBV10-3,TRBJ2-3,AISAGGASTDTQY
.,TRBV5-4,TRBJ1-2,ASSLRGPANYGYT
.,TRBV28,TRBJ2-7,ASIPQGAPYEQY